The T cell receptor (beta chain) described here comes from a study of T-cell reconstitution after alpha-beta-depleted transplantation in children. Broader study findings: Several hundred expanded graft clones reportedly gave rise to the alpha-beta T cells present about two months after transplant. At one year after transplant, newly produced T cells mostly accounted for T-cell counts and diversity.

Unique molecular identifiers were used in preparing the TCRbeta library. TCRdb redid the calling of the PCR reads with MiXCR, one entry per CDR3 protein. Altogether approximately 650,000 distinct CDR3 sequences are present, roughly 13% being singletons, with the ten largest covering approximately 0.8%. This clonotype was seen a few times. The antigen is not known. The germline V gene encodes CDR1 SGHTA and CDR2 FQGTGA. V was cut by 6 bases and J by 4 bases, with 16 bases left in between. This CDR3 region has 15 residues. This clonotype originated in a girl aged 2-10 years with congenital amegakaryocytic thrombocytopenia, due to receive a stem cell transplant. This specimen consisted of PBMCs, obtained before TCRalphabeta/CD19-depleted stem cell transplant. This rearrangement joins TRBV7-3 to TRBJ2-1; no reliable D call. The CDR3 is CASSLRFSIYNEQFF. As DNA, the CDR3 is TGTGCCAGCAGTCTAAGGTTCTCGATTTACAATGAGCAGTTCTTC. Filled out from reference TRBV7-3 and TRBJ2-1, the complete variable domain reads GAGVSQTPSNKVTEKGKYVELRCDPISGHTALYWYRQSLGQGPEFLIYFQGTGAADDSGLPNDRFFAVRPEGSVSTLKIQRTERGDSAVYLCASSLRFSIYNEQFFGPGTRLTVL.